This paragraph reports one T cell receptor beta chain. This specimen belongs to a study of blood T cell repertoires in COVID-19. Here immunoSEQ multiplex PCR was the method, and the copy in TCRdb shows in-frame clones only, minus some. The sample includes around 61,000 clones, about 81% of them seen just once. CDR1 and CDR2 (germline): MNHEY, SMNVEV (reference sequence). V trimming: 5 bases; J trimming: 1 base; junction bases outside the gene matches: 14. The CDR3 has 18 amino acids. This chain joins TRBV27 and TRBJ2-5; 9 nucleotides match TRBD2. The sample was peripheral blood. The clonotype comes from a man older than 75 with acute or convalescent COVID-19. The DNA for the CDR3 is TGTGCCAGCAGTCCCCTCCTCGATGTACTAGCGGGCCAAGAGACCCAGTACTTC. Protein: CASSPLLDVLAGQETQYF.